The clone carrying this TCR beta chain has just one count. Its antigen is currently unknown. Germline V gene sequence: CDR1 MNHNS, CDR2 SASEGT. CDR3 length: 16 amino acids. This sample was taken from a study of blood T cells in healthy people across ages. The second PCR ran roughly 6 to 11 cycles with a sample-barcoded 5' primer and J-beta primers. From the 5' RACE reads, TCRdb called clonotypes with MiXCR, one entry per CDR3 protein. The table has more than 1,400,000 distinct CDR3 sequences, roughly 40% seen once; the top ten hold less than 8%. Overall study findings and caveats: Among long-lived donors, naive CD4+ cells were more numerous and diversity higher than in aged donors.

Sequencing was performed on blood. This TCR was recovered from a woman in her late teens or twenties in good health. This chain uses TRBV6-1 with TRBJ2-4; 14 bases are a match to TRBD2. The J call may be faulty, since TRBJ2-5 better matches the DNA end. This CDR3 reads CASSDTGLAGEETQYF. The CDR3 region has the DNA TGTGCCAGCAGTGACACGGGACTAGCGGGAGAAGAGACCCAGTACTTC.